The rows below give T cell receptor beta chains drawn from one sample of a study of patients and donors after allogeneic stem cell transplantation. TCRdb re-analysed the RT-PCR reads in MiXCR, keeping a single row per CDR3 protein. The sample shows around 90,000 distinct CDR3 sequences, around 49% of them seen only once. The specimen was blood, either unsorted or a sorted T cell fraction (not recorded which). All receptors come from a human donor who was either an allogeneic HSCT recipient or a stem cell or donor lymphocyte infusion donor (not recorded which). It is not recorded whose cells these are; they may come from a transplant donor. The CDR3 runs from the conserved cysteine through the conserved F or W. The order of the fields is V gene, clone size, J gene, D gene, CDR3 DNA, CDR3 protein. The D gene is left open where the match is weak. Only some rows state a clone size, as once, few, many or a class for expanded clones.

V: TRBV6-6
size: NA
J: TRBJ1-4
D: TRBD1
DNA: TGTGCCAGCAGGGACAGGGGAGACGAAAAACTGTTTTTT
CDR3: CASRDRGDEKLFF

V: TRBV7-7
size: NA
J: TRBJ2-3
D: NA
DNA: TGTGCTAGCAGCTTAGGGGCTAGTTTCACAGATACGCAGTATTTT
CDR3: CASSLGASFTDTQYF

V: TRBV29-1
size: NA
J: TRBJ2-3
D: NA
DNA: TGCAGCGTTGAAGTTCCGACAGGCACAGATACGCAGTATTTT
CDR3: CSVEVPTGTDTQYF

V: TRBV10-2
size: NA
J: TRBJ2-1
D: TRBD2
DNA: TGCGCCAGCAGAACCGGGACTAGCACGTACAATGAGCAGTTCTTC
CDR3: CASRTGTSTYNEQFF

V: TRBV10-3
size: few
J: TRBJ1-3
D: NA
DNA: TGTGCCATCAGTGGGGGACTGGGAGGAAACACCATATATTTT
CDR3: CAISGGLGGNTIYF

V: TRBV25-1
size: few
J: TRBJ1-2
D: TRBD1
DNA: TGTGCCAGCAGCGTACAGGGGGGGTACTATGGCTACACCTTC
CDR3: CASSVQGGYYGYTF

V: TRBV7-2
size: few
J: TRBJ1-4
D: NA
DNA: TGTGCCAGCAGTGGTAACACCCTCCTGGGGTATGAAAAACTGTTTTTT
CDR3: CASSGNTLLGYEKLFF

V: TRBV27
size: NA
J: TRBJ1-2
D: TRBD1
DNA: TGTGCCAGCAGCCGTATGGACAGGGAAAGCTCTGGCTACACCTTC
CDR3: CASSRMDRESSGYTF

V: TRBV28
size: NA
J: TRBJ1-6
D: NA
DNA: TGTGCCAGCAGTTTTCCTAACAGGGCGTCGGATTCACCCCTCCACTTT
CDR3: CASSFPNRASDSPLHF

V: TRBV7-2
size: few
J: TRBJ1-2
D: NA
DNA: TGTGCCAGCAGCTCATCACAGGGAAACCTCTATGGCTACACCTTC
CDR3: CASSSSQGNLYGYTF

V: TRBV6-5
size: NA
J: TRBJ1-2
D: NA
DNA: TGTGCCAGCAGTTACTCCCCCAGGGCCTATGGCTACACCTTC
CDR3: CASSYSPRAYGYTF

V: TRBV5-1
size: NA
J: TRBJ2-7
D: NA
DNA: TGCGCCAGCAGCTTGAGTATCGACACCTACTACGAGCAGTACTTC
CDR3: CASSLSIDTYYEQYF

V: TRBV12-3/TRBV12-4
size: few
J: TRBJ1-5
D: NA
DNA: TGTGCCAGCAGTTTATACGGCTCAAAGCCCCAGCATTTT
CDR3: CASSLYGSKPQHF

V: TRBV29-1
size: few
J: TRBJ1-1
D: TRBD1
DNA: TGCAGCGTTGTGACAGGGGAGCGGGCTTTCTTT
CDR3: CSVVTGERAFF

V: TRBV20-1
size: NA
J: TRBJ2-7
D: NA
DNA: TGCAGTGCTGGAACGACAGTTGTCTACGAGCAGTACTTC
CDR3: CSAGTTVVYEQYF

V: TRBV7-6
size: NA
J: TRBJ1-6
D: NA
DNA: TGTGCCAGCAGCATCACGCTCGGTTCTTTCCTTAATTCACCCCTCCACTTT
CDR3: CASSITLGSFLNSPLHF

V: TRBV20-1
size: NA
J: TRBJ1-5
D: NA
DNA: TGCAGTGCTGCGAACCCTGATAGGTACCAGCCCCAGCATTTT
CDR3: CSAANPDRYQPQHF

V: TRBV7-9
size: NA
J: TRBJ1-5
D: NA
DNA: TGTGCCAGCAGACCAACAGAGCCGGGGCCCCAGCATTTT
CDR3: CASRPTEPGPQHF

V: TRBV27
size: NA
J: TRBJ1-2
D: NA
DNA: TGTGCCAGCAGTTCTAGACAGTCGGCGATTGGCTACACCTTC
CDR3: CASSSRQSAIGYTF